These T cell receptor beta chains were read from a single sample in a study of beta chain features in type 1 diabetes. TCRdb's table, derived via immunoSEQ multiplex PCR, lists solely in-frame clones and lacks some. The table lists about 620,000 clones, around 16% of them singletons. The material sequenced was naive CD4+ T cells from blood. The receptor set was obtained from a man younger than 30 in good health. The CDR3 runs from the conserved cysteine through the conserved F or W. D genes are given only for firm matches. Size tells how often a clone was seen (once, few, many) or the class of an expanded clone, and some rows leave it out.

D gene	V gene	clone size	J gene	CDR3 protein	CDR3 DNA
.	TRBV27	few	TRBJ2-2	CASSLSLTGATGELFF	TGTGCCAGCAGTTTATCCCTCACAGGAGCCACCGGGGAGCTGTTTTTT
.	TRBV7-3	.	TRBJ2-1	CASSPTSNEQFF	TGTGCCAGCAGTCCTACTAGCAATGAGCAGTTCTTC
.	TRBV29-1	.	TRBJ2-6	CSVKAGANVLTF	TGCAGCGTAAAGGCCGGGGCCAACGTCCTGACTTTC
.	TRBV7-9	many	TRBJ2-1	CASSPAGLPYNEQFF	TGTGCCAGCAGCCCCGCCGGGCTGCCCTACAATGAGCAGTTCTTC
.	TRBV5-1	.	TRBJ2-7	CASSSQAGPYEQYF	TGCGCCAGCAGCAGTCAGGCAGGACCCTACGAGCAGTACTTC
.	TRBV9	few	TRBJ1-5	CASSVAPHNQPQHF	TGTGCCAGCAGCGTAGCTCCTCACAACCAGCCCCAGCATTTT
.	TRBV10-3	many	TRBJ2-7	CAIGSGYEQYF	TGTGCCATCGGGTCAGGCTACGAGCAGTACTTC
TRBD1	TRBV28	.	TRBJ1-2	CASSTRGTGDGYTF	TGTGCCAGCAGTACCCGAGGGACAGGGGATGGCTACACCTTC
TRBD1	TRBV7-3	.	TRBJ2-1	CASSLTGQVDFNEQFF	TGTGCCAGCAGCTTAACCGGACAGGTCGATTTCAATGAGCAGTTCTTC
.	TRBV4-3	.	TRBJ2-7	CASSFRGESAYEQYF	TGCGCCAGCAGCTTTAGGGGCGAATCCGCCTACGAGCAGTACTTC
TRBD1	TRBV19	.	TRBJ2-7	CASNRDRGYEQYF	TGTGCCAGTAACCGGGACAGGGGGTACGAGCAGTACTTC
.	TRBV5-1	.	TRBJ1-1	CASSPSLQNTEAFF	TGCGCCAGCAGCCCTTCACTACAGAACACTGAAGCTTTCTTT
TRBD2	TRBV5-1	few	TRBJ2-1	CASREREVFYNEQFF	TGCGCCAGTCGTGAGCGGGAAGTGTTCTACAATGAGCAGTTCTTC
TRBD1	TRBV7-2	.	TRBJ2-7	CASSSDRGRYEQYF	TGTGCCAGCAGCTCAGACAGGGGGCGATACGAGCAGTACTTC
.	TRBV28	.	TRBJ2-7	CASSLGNYEQYF	TGTGCCAGCAGTTTGGGGAATTACGAGCAGTACTTC
.	TRBV27	few	TRBJ2-7	CASSLLDSSYEQYF	TGTGCCAGCAGTTTATTGGACAGCTCCTACGAGCAGTACTTC
.	TRBV25-1	.	TRBJ1-5	CASSPSSGLQSDTQHF	TGTGCCAGCAGCCCTTCCAGCGGATTGCAATCAGATACGCAGCATTTT
.	TRBV6-5	.	TRBJ2-5	CASSYQRLLETQYF	TGTGCCAGCAGTTACCAACGGCTGTTGGAGACCCAGTACTTC
.	TRBV5-4	.	TRBJ2-5	CASSLVSDETQYF	TGTGCCAGCAGCTTGGTCTCCGACGAGACCCAGTACTTC
.	TRBV5-1	few	TRBJ2-7	CASSSKGSGLTYGEQYF	TGCGCCAGCAGCTCCAAGGGGTCCGGACTAACGTACGGGGAGCAGTACTTC
.	TRBV27	few	TRBJ2-7	CASSFREAGAYEQYF	TGTGCCAGCAGTTTCCGGGAGGCAGGGGCCTACGAGCAGTACTTC
TRBD2	TRBV7-3	few	TRBJ2-1	CASGIAGGPNNEQFF	TGTGCCAGCGGGATAGCGGGAGGGCCCAACAATGAGCAGTTCTTC
.	TRBV20-1	few	TRBJ2-7	CSAGGGIKQYF	TGCAGTGCCGGAGGAGGAATCAAGCAGTACTTC